The 30 T cell receptor beta chains below come from one sample, sequenced in a study of blood T cells in healthy people across ages. The second PCR ran about 6 to 11 cycles with a sample-barcoded 5' primer and J-beta primers. TCRdb reprocessed the 5' RACE reads via MiXCR and lists one record per CDR3 protein. Among around 870,000 distinct CDR3 sequences listed, less than 35% were seen once. Sequenced input: blood. These receptors all come from a woman older than 75 in good health.

This clonotype was observed at least ten times. CDR3 DNA: TGTGCCAGCATGGTGGGGCCGAGCTCCTACAATGAGCAGTTCTTC. This encodes CASMVGPSSYNEQFF. The rearrangement joins TRBV6-1 to TRBJ2-1, with a weak D call TRBD1 (5 bases). V dropped 7 bases and J dropped 0 bases, with 13 bases sitting between them. The CDR3 has 15 residues. Germline CDR1 and CDR2: MNHNS and SASEGT.

Only a few counts were recorded for this clonotype. The chain combines TRBV24-1 with TRBJ1-1, with D uncertain. Germline V gene data show CDR1 as KGHDR and CDR2 as SFDVKD. The CDR3 covers 12 residues. Trimming left V 6 bases short and J 1 base short, with 5 bases between. As DNA, the CDR3 is TGTGCCACCAGTCGGGGGAACACTGAAGCTTTCTTT. Translating it yields CATSRGNTEAFF.

This clonotype came up many times. This chain connects TRBV3-1 to TRBJ2-7, with D unresolved. This CDR3 is 13 amino acids long. V was pared by 2 bases and J by 6 bases, with 11 bases between. In germline, CDR1 is LGHDT, CDR2 YNNKEL (reference sequence). CDR3 region: CASSQPGVGEQYF. The CDR3 DNA sequence: TGTGCCAGCAGCCAACCTGGGGTAGGCGAGCAGTACTTC.

This clonotype was counted only a few times. The junction shows a germline mismatch at one end, possibly a read error. V is TRBV24-1 and J is TRBJ2-1; D is unresolved. This CDR3 spans 17 amino acids. Germline-derived CDR1 and CDR2 are KGHDR and SFDVKD. Here the CDR3 DNA reads TGTGCCATCAGTGATTACCCCCCTTCTAGCTCCTACAATGAGCAGTTCTTC. It specifies CAISDYPPSSSYNEQFF.

In regard to this clonotype: With a much larger clone just one base away, this may be a read error. The chain uses TRBV24-1 and TRBJ2-5, with D tentatively TRBD2 (6 bases). CDR3 size: 17 residues. The V and J ends lost 5 bases and 5 bases respectively, with 23 bases between them. Germline values: CDR1 KGHDR, CDR2 SFDVKD. This CDR3 is CATSAGGAVPGGETQYF. The CDR3 coding sequence is TGTGCCACCAGTGCGGGCGGGGCGGTCCCTGGGGGTGAGACCCAGTACTTC.

Ten or more counts support this clonotype. J is TRBJ2-5 and V is TRBV4-1, with D unresolved. The V gene lost 0 bases and the J gene lost 5 bases, with 10 bases spanning the gap. The CDR3 contains 14 residues. Germline V gives CDR1 MGHRA, CDR2 YSYEKL. The CDR3 bases are TGCGCCAGCAGCCAAGATCGCGGCCGCGAGACCCAGTACTTC. Residues: CASSQDRGRETQYF.

This clonotype occurred many times. The V gene is TRBV7-2, the J gene TRBJ2-3, with 7 bases identical to TRBD1. Germline assignment: CDR1 SGHTA and CDR2 FQGNSA. The junction had 7 bases not matched to a gene; V was cut back by 3 bases and J by 1 base. CDR3 length: 16 amino acids. This chain's CDR3 is CASSFMMGQRTDTQYF. The DNA for the CDR3 is TGTGCCAGCAGCTTTATGATGGGACAGCGCACAGATACGCAGTATTTT.

In this sample, this clonotype turned up many times. The genes are TRBV5-1 and TRBJ2-5, with D maybe TRBD2 (6 bases). The CDR3 has 14 amino acids. Looked up from germline, CDR1 is SGHRS and CDR2 is YFSETQ. Trimming shortened V by 4 bases and J by 6 bases, and 16 bases separated the two germline ends. In DNA, the CDR3 is TGCGCCAGCAGCCCCCGGGGCGGGGCTCAGACCCAGTACTTC. Translated, it gives CASSPRGGAQTQYF.

For this clonotype: The conserved closing phenylalanine or tryptophan is absent in this CDR3, likely reflecting a read error. The gene calls are TRBV19 and TRBJ2-2; tentative D call: TRBD2 (6 bases). The CDR3 is made up of 17 amino acids. CDR1 is LNHDA and CDR2 is SQIVND in the germline V gene (reference sequence). With 7 bases removed from V and 7 bases from J, the gap between germline ends came to 25 bases. In nucleotides, the CDR3 is TGTGCCAGTACCCTCCAGAGGCGGCGGGGCAAGGTCGGGGAGCTGTTTGTT. It is translated as CASTLQRRRGKVGELFV.

V usage is TRBV4-3 and J usage is TRBJ2-1; 10 nucleotides match TRBD2. The CDR3 has 13 amino acids. Germline CDR1 and CDR2: LGHNA and YSLEER. With V trimmed by 1 base and J by 14 bases, 5 bases remained unmatched. This CDR3 reads CASSQGGLADKFF. The DNA of the CDR3 is TGCGCCAGCAGCCAAGGCGGACTAGCGGACAAGTTCTTC.

There are many counts of this clonotype. A read error is possible here, since a much larger clone lies one base away. The CDR3 DNA reads TGCGCCAGCAGCCGAGGGGACAGGGCCCAAGAGACCCAGTACTTC. Translating it yields CASSRGDRAQETQYF. The chain couples TRBV5-1 to TRBJ2-5; 9 bases line up with TRBD1. The V segment lost 4 bases and the J segment 1 base; nucleotides outside the gene matches: 5. Germline lookup yields CDR1 SGHRS and CDR2 YFSETQ. This CDR3 spans 15 amino acids.

The genes are TRBV18 and TRBJ2-1; 10 bases match TRBD2. J gave up 5 bases and V 9 bases, and 7 bases lay outside the gene matches. The germline V gene has CDR1 KGHSH and CDR2 LQKENI. The CDR3 is made up of 14 amino acids. This CDR3 reads CASYGLAANNEQFF. Here the CDR3 DNA reads TGTGCCAGTTATGGACTAGCGGCAAACAATGAGCAGTTCTTC. Full variable domain (missing parts from reference TRBV18 and TRBJ2-1): NAGVMQNPRHLVRRRGQEARLRCSPMKGHSHVYWYRQLPEEGLKFMVYLQKENIIDESGMPKERFSAEFPKEGPSILRIQQVVRGDSAAYFCASYGLAANNEQFFGPGTRLTVL.

The chain has TRBV20-1 and TRBJ2-3, with unresolved D. V gave up 6 bases and J gave up 5 bases, with 9 bases separating them. This CDR3 region has 11 residues. Germline CDR1 and CDR2: DFQATT and SNEGSKA (reference sequence). This CDR3 reads CSAVSLDTQYF. CDR3 sequence (DNA): TGCAGTGCCGTGAGTCTAGATACGCAGTATTTT.

This clonotype was recorded many times. The chain joins TRBV6-5 to TRBJ2-7, with D possibly called TRBD1 or TRBD2 (5 bases each). Trimming removed 0 bases at V and 2 bases at J, with 11 bases between. Per germline, CDR1 MNHEY and CDR2 SVGAGI. There are 15 residues in the CDR3. The CDR3 DNA reads TGTGCCAGCAGTTACTCGGGGACCCATACCTACGAGCAGTACTTC. It is translated as CASSYSGTHTYEQYF.

This clonotype was counted at least ten times. The genes are TRBV5-1 and TRBJ2-3; TRBD1 or TRBD2 may be the D gene (5 bases each). Deletions cut 3 bases from V and 3 bases from J, with 14 bases between. This CDR3 has 15 amino acids. Germline CDR1 and CDR2: SGHRS and YFSETQ. The CDR3 coding sequence is TGCGCCAGCAGCTCGTCGGGACCGGTTACAGATACGCAGTATTTT. Its translation: CASSSSGPVTDTQYF.

Comments on this clonotype: A much bigger clone sits one base away, suggesting this may be a read error. The chain joins TRBV7-9 to TRBJ2-1; tentative D call: TRBD2 (5 bases). The CDR3 extends over 13 amino acids. CDR1 and CDR2 from the germline V gene are SEHNR and FQNEAQ (reference sequence). CDR3 protein: CARSLDPGIEQFF. The CDR3 bases are TGTGCCCGCAGCTTAGATCCCGGGATAGAGCAGTTCTTC.

The table lists this clonotype with a few counts. The rearrangement links TRBV30 to TRBJ1-2; D gene ambiguous. Germline CDR1 is GTSNPN and CDR2 is SVGIG (reference sequence). The length of the CDR3 is 14 residues. Trimming took 4 bases from V and 2 from J, leaving 14 bases between them. CDR3 bases: TGTGCCTGGAACTCGCAGATGATAAACTATGGCTACACCTTC. Its protein product is CAWNSQMINYGYTF.

This clonotype was seen at least ten times. The chain employs TRBV6-5 and TRBJ2-3; 8 nucleotides align to TRBD1. The trim removed 4 bases at V and 10 bases at J, leaving 10 bases unmatched. This CDR3 spans 14 amino acids. Germline lookup yields CDR1 MNHEY and CDR2 SVGAGI. The CDR3 DNA reads TGTGCCAGCAGTTCTCCGGGACAGGTCAGGGCGCAGTATTTT. Translation gives CASSSPGQVRAQYF.

This clonotype was found a few times. This chain joins TRBV7-2 and TRBJ2-5; D unresolved. Trimming took 4 bases from V and 5 from J, leaving 11 bases between them. The CDR3 length is 13 residues. Germline loops: CDR1 SGHTA, CDR2 FQGNSA. The CDR3 DNA is TGTGCCAGCAGCTCGCCCCCACGGGAGACCCAGTACTTC. Encoded protein: CASSSPPRETQYF.

This clonotype was counted at least ten times. The gene calls are TRBV6-2 or TRBV6-3 and TRBJ2-3, with D hard to call. This CDR3 is built from 14 residues. CDR1 is MNHEY, CDR2 SVGEGT, per germline. With 0 bases removed from V and 7 bases from J, the gap between germline ends came to 11 bases. The CDR3 nucleotides are TGTGCCAGCAGTTACTCCGGACGGAGCCATACGCAGTATTTT. Its translation: CASSYSGRSHTQYF.

In the case of this clonotype: This may be a read error: a much more frequent sequence differs by one nucleotide. The chain recombines TRBV6-2 or TRBV6-3 with TRBJ2-5; TRBD2 matches 9 bases. There are 15 residues in the CDR3. With V trimmed by 7 bases and J by 11 bases, 17 bases remained unmatched. CDR1 and CDR2 from the germline V gene are MNHEY and SVGEGT. The chain's CDR3 is CASKGGGGAYNEQYF. CDR3 DNA: TGTGCCAGCAAGGGAGGCGGGGGGGCCTACAATGAGCAGTACTTC.

Turning to this clonotype: A single base separates this from a much larger clone, so it may be a read error. V is TRBV7-2 and J is TRBJ1-2; the D gene is possibly TRBD1 (6 bases). CDR3 length: 13 residues. Trimming removed 8 bases at V and 2 bases at J, with 12 bases between. Germline V gene data show CDR1 as SGHTA and CDR2 as FQGNSA. Here the CDR3 reads CASDKQGNYGYTF. In nucleotides, the CDR3 is TGTGCCAGCGACAAACAGGGAAACTATGGCTACACCTTC. Full variable domain (outside the CDR3, taken from reference TRBV7-2 and TRBJ1-2): GAGVSQSPSNKVTEKGKDVELRCDPISGHTALYWYRQSLGQGLEFLIYFQGNSAPDKSGLPSDRFSAERTGGSVSTLTIQRTQQEDSAVYLCASDKQGNYGYTFGSGTRLTVV.

The chain carries TRBV7-2 and TRBJ1-5; 7 bases are shared with TRBD1. V trimming: 6 bases; J trimming: 3 bases; junction bases outside the gene matches: 8. The CDR3 is made up of 15 amino acids. Germline assignment: CDR1 SGHTA and CDR2 FQGNSA. CDR3 coding DNA: TGTGCCAGCAGTTTGGGACAGTCGATCAATCAGCCCCAGCATTTT. It translates to CASSLGQSINQPQHF.

This clonotype was recorded at least ten times. The V call is TRBV2, the J call TRBJ1-2; TRBD1 might be the D (6 bases). Per germline, CDR1 SNHLY and CDR2 FYNNEI. This CDR3 has 15 residues. V was shortened by 5 bases and J by 4 bases, with 17 bases between the two germline ends. The CDR3 region is CASSNTGPGGYGYTF. CDR3 sequence (DNA): TGTGCCAGCAGTAACACAGGGCCCGGCGGCTATGGCTACACCTTC.

A few counts support this clonotype. The J gene is TRBJ1-2, the V gene TRBV20-1, with D hard to call. The V gene lost 1 base and the J gene lost 0 bases, with 6 bases spanning the gap. The CDR3 length is 13 residues. Germline CDR1 and CDR2: DFQATT and SNEGSKA (reference sequence). The CDR3 sequence: CSARVPANYGYTF. CDR3 nucleotides: TGCAGTGCTAGAGTTCCAGCTAACTATGGCTACACCTTC.

This clonotype appeared many times. The chain carries TRBV7-2 and TRBJ2-7; 7 bases line up with TRBD2. Unmatched junction bases numbered 7, after V lost 4 bases and J lost 7 bases. Germline V gene lookup returns CDR1 SGHTA and CDR2 FQGNSA. CDR3 length: 13 amino acids. The CDR3 DNA reads TGTGCCAGCAGCTCTTGGACTAGTGGTGAGCAGTACTTC. Residues: CASSSWTSGEQYF.

A remark on this clonotype: The junction does not match germline at one end; this may be a read error. The gene calls are TRBV7-2 and TRBJ1-4; D uncertain. The germline CDR1 and CDR2 sequences are SGHTA and FQGNSA. The CDR3 has 17 amino acids. This chain's CDR3 is CASSLVGPTTWGEKRFF. The CDR3 nucleotides are TGTGCCAGCAGCTTAGTAGGGCCGACTACCTGGGGTGAAAAACGGTTTTTT.

The chain uses TRBV15 and TRBJ1-6; unclear D gene. Germline V lookup: CDR1 LNHNV, CDR2 YYDKDF (reference sequence). Deletions cut 0 bases from V and 9 bases from J, with 3 bases between. CDR3 length equals 12 residues. The CDR3 region has the DNA TGTGCCACCAGCAGAGAGTCTTCACCCCTCCACTTT. Translation gives CATSRESSPLHF.

This clonotype came up a few times. This may arise from a read error, as a much more abundant clone is one base away. V and J are TRBV12-3 or TRBV12-4 and TRBJ2-3, with D perhaps assigned TRBD1 or TRBD2 (6 bases each). Between the trimmed V and J ends, which lost 5 bases and 4 bases, there was a span of 16 bases. There are 15 residues in the CDR3. The chain's CDR3 is CASSRDWGLADTQYF. The CDR3, as DNA: TGTGCCAGCAGTCGGGACTGGGGGCTGGCAGATACGCAGTATTTT.

This clonotype was observed a handful of times. It may be a read error: a sequence one base away is much more abundant. The chain has TRBV18 and TRBJ2-1; the D is unclear. The J call may be in error: the DNA end matches TRBJ2-7 better. Per the germline V gene, CDR1 is KGHSH and CDR2 is LQKENI. There are 13 residues in the CDR3. CDR3 loop: CASSPPQYNEQYF. The CDR3 bases are TGTGCCAGCTCACCACCTCAATACAATGAGCAGTACTTC.